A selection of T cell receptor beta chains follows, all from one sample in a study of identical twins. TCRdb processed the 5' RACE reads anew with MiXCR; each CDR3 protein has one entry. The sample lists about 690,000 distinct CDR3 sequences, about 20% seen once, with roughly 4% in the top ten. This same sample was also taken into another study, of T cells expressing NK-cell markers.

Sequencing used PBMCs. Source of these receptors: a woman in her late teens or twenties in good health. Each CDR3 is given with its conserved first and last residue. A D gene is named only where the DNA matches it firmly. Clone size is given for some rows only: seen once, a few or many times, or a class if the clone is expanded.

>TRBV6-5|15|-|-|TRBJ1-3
TGTGCCAGCAGTTACTCTGGGACGGAAGGAAACACCATATATTTT
CASSYSGTEGNTIYF
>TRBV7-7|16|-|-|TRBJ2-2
TGTGCCAGCAGCTTGCATGGCGGGCCCAACACCGGGGAGCTGTTTTTT
CASSLHGGPNTGELFF
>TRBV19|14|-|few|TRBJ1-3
TGTGCCAGTAGTGTTTCCTCCGCTGGAAACACCATATATTTT
CASSVSSAGNTIYF
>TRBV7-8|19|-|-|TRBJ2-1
TGTGCCAGCAGCTTAGCCGTCAACTATGGGGCCCTCTTTTACAATGAGCAGTTCTTC
CASSLAVNYGALFYNEQFF
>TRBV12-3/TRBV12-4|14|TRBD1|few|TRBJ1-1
TGTGCCAGCAGTTTAGGGGACAGGGACACTGAAGCTTTCTTT
CASSLGDRDTEAFF
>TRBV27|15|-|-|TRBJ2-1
TGTGCCAGCAGTTTAGAGGGAGAGGGGTACAATGAGCAGTTCTTC
CASSLEGEGYNEQFF
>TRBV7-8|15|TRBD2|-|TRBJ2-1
TGTGCCAGCAGGCCCGGGAGCGCTAGCGGTAATGAGCAGTTCTTC
CASRPGSASGNEQFF
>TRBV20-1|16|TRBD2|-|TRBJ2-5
TGCAGTGCCCCCCTTGCGGGAGCTAGCGGTCAAGAGACCCAGTACTTC
CSAPLAGASGQETQYF
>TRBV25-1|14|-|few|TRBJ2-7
TGTGCCAGCAGTGATTCGCGCCAGTTTTTGGAGCAGTACTTC
CASSDSRQFLEQYF
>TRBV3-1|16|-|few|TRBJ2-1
TGTGCCAGCAGCCAAGTATCTGGGCGGGACCTTAATGAGCAGTTCTTC
CASSQVSGRDLNEQFF
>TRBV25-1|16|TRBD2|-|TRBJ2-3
TGTGCCAGCAGTGGGTCGCGGGAGACTGGCACAGATACGCAGTATTTT
CASSGSRETGTDTQYF
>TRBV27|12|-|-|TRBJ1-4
TGTGCCAGCGGTTACAGTCCACGACATCTGTTTTTT
CASGYSPRHLFF
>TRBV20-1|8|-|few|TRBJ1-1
TGCAGTGCTAAGGGCAGGGCCTTT
CSAKGRAF
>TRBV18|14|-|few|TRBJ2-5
TGTGCCAGCTCACCACATGATTTAAGACAGACCCAGTACTTC
CASSPHDLRQTQYF
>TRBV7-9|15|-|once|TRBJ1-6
TGTGCCAGCAGCGCCGAGAGCTCCTATAATTCACCCCTCCACTTT
CASSAESSYNSPLHF
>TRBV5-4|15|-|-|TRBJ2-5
TGTGCCAGCAGCTTGGACAGGGAGGGAGTTGAGACCCAGTACTTC
CASSLDREGVETQYF
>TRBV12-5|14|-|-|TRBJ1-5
TGTGCTAGTGGTGGGCAGCCGGAAAATCAGCCCCAGCATTTT
CASGGQPENQPQHF
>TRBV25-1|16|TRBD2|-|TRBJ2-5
TGTGCCAGCAGTGGGCTACTAGCGGGTAGTGGGGAGACCCAGTACTTC
CASSGLLAGSGETQYF
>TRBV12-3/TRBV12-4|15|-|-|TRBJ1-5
TGTGCCAGCAGAGCCGGGGCCCGGAGCAATCAGCCCCAGCATTTT
CASRAGARSNQPQHF
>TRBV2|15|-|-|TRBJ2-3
TGTGCCAGCAGTGCGGGACCCGCAGGAGGGGATACGCAGTATTTT
CASSAGPAGGDTQYF
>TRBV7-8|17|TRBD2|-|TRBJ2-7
TGTGCCAGCAGCTCATCCACCGGGACTAGGAGGCCTTACGAGCAGTACTTC
CASSSSTGTRRPYEQYF
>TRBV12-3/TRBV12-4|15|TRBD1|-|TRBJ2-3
TGTGCCAGCAGCCCCGGACAGGGTGTAAGGGATACGCAGTATTTT
CASSPGQGVRDTQYF
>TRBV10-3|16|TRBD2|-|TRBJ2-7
TGTGCCATCAGTGATTTGGGCGGGAGGGCCTTCTACGAGCAGTACTTC
CAISDLGGRAFYEQYF
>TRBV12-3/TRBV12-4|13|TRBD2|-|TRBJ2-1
TGTGCCAGCAGCCGTAGCGGGCCGGATGAGCAGTTCTTC
CASSRSGPDEQFF
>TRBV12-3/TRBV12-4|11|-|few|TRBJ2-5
TGTGCCAGCAGTGCCAGTCGGGAACAGTACTTC
CASSASREQYF
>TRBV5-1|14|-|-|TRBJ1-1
TGCGCCAGCAGCTTAAGTAGTCGAGGGACTGAAGCTTTCTTT
CASSLSSRGTEAFF
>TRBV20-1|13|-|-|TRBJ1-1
TGCAGTGCTAGAGAGGGCACGGAGAGGGAAGCTTTCTTT
CSAREGTEREAFF
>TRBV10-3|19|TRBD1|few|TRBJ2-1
TGTGCCACCCTAAATCTTGGGACAGGGAATTTAAGCTCCTACAATGAGCAGTTCTTC
CATLNLGTGNLSSYNEQFF
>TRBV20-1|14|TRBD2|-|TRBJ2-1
TGCAGTGCCATGGAACTCGGGAGGGGGAATGAGCAGTTCTTC
CSAMELGRGNEQFF